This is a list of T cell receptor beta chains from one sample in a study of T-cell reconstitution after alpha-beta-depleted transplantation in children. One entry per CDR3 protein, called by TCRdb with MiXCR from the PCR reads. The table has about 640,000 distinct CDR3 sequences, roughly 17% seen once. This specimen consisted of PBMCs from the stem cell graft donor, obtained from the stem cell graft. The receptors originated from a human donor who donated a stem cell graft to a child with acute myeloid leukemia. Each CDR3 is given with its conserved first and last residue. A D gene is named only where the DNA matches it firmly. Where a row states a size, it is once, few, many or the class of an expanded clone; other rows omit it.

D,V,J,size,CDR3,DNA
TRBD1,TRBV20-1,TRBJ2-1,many,CSANSDRYLHEQFF,TGCAGTGCTAACTCGGACAGGTACCTCCATGAGCAGTTCTTC
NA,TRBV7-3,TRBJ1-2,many,CASSLTGDDGYTF,TGTGCCAGCAGCTTAACAGGGGACGATGGCTACACCTTC
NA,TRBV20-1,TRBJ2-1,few,CSARPGSGSSYNEQFF,TGCAGTGCTAGACCAGGGAGCGGTAGCTCCTACAATGAGCAGTTCTTC
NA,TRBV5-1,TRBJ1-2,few,CASSLGFRYRNYGYTF,TGCGCCAGCAGCTTGGGGTTTCGTTACAGGAACTATGGCTACACCTTC
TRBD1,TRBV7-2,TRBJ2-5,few,CASSLERARGLLTQYF,TGTGCCAGCAGCTTAGAAAGAGCCAGGGGGCTTCTGACCCAGTACTTC
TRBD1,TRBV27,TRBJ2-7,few,CASSPGQGASYEQYF,TGTGCCAGCAGCCCGGGACAGGGGGCCTCCTACGAGCAGTACTTC
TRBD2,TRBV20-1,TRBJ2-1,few,CSASVAGDEQFF,TGCAGTGCTAGCGTAGCGGGGGATGAGCAGTTCTTC
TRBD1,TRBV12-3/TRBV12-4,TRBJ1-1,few,CASSITGGWRMNTEAFF,TGTGCCAGCAGCATAACAGGGGGCTGGCGTATGAACACTGAAGCTTTCTTT
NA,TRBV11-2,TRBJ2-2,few,CASSYPVSGRADGELFF,TGTGCCAGCAGCTACCCCGTATCAGGCAGGGCGGACGGGGAGCTGTTTTTT
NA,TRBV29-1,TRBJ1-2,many,CSVGYLYGYTF,TGCAGCGTCGGCTACCTCTATGGCTACACCTTC
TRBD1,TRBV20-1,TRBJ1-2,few,CSANEGQGANYGYTF,TGCAGTGCTAATGAGGGACAGGGAGCGAACTATGGCTACACCTTC
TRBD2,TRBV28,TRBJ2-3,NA,CASSLGASGGVTDTQYF,TGTGCCAGCAGTTTAGGGGCTAGCGGGGGGGTCACAGATACGCAGTATTTT
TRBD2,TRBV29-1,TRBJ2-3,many,CSVEEGLAGDTQYF,TGCAGCGTTGAAGAGGGACTAGCAGGGGATACGCAGTATTTT
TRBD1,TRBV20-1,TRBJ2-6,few,CSATRTGISGANVLTF,TGCAGTGCTACTCGGACAGGGATCTCTGGGGCCAACGTCCTGACTTTC
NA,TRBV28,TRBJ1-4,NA,CASSSSQGRGNEKLFF,TGTGCCAGCAGCTCGTCACAGGGACGGGGTAATGAAAAACTGTTTTTT
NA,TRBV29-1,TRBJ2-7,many,CSVGRGVPRRYF,TGCAGCGTTGGGAGAGGGGTCCCTCGAAGATACTTC
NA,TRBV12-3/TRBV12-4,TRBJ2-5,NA,CASSPPGTGTGTQYF,TGTGCCAGCAGTCCCCCGGGTACTGGCACGGGGACCCAGTACTTC
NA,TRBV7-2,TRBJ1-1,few,CASSLVYRTANTEAFF,TGTGCCAGCAGCTTAGTCTACAGGACGGCGAACACTGAAGCTTTCTTT
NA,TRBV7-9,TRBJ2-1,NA,CASSSARSEQFF,TGTGCCAGCAGCTCCGCTCGCTCAGAGCAGTTCTTC
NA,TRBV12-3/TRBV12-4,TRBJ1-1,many,CASSLEGAGAFF,TGTGCCAGCAGTCTCGAGGGCGCTGGGGCTTTCTTT
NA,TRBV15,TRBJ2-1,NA,CATSGGASYNEQFF,TGTGCCACCAGTGGAGGGGCCTCCTACAATGAGCAGTTCTTC
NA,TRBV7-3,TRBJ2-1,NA,CASSPGAGINEQFF,TGTGCCAGCAGCCCAGGGGCTGGAATTAATGAGCAGTTCTTC
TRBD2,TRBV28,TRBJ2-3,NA,CATRLAGKNQYF,TGTGCCACAAGACTAGCGGGGAAAAATCAGTATTTT
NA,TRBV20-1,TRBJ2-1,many,CSAGRTSYNEQFF,TGCAGTGCGGGTAGGACCTCCTACAATGAGCAGTTCTTC
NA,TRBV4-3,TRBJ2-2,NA,CASSQDGGLNTGELFF,TGCGCCAGCAGCCAAGATGGGGGTCTCAACACCGGGGAGCTGTTTTTT
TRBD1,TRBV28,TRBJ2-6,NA,CASSPGQVSGANVLTF,TGTGCCAGCAGTCCGGGACAGGTCTCTGGGGCCAACGTCCTGACTTTC
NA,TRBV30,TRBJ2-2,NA,CAWSRGTAHTGDLFF,TGTGCCTGGAGCCGCGGGACAGCTCACACCGGGGACCTGTTTTTT
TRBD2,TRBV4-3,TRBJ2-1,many,CASSQDWQRGGRYEQFF,TGCGCCAGCAGCCAAGATTGGCAGCGGGGGGGCCGATATGAGCAGTTCTTC
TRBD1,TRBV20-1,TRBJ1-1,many,CSAAPITSGGRAEAFF,TGCAGTGCTGCCCCGATAACCTCAGGGGGGAGGGCTGAAGCTTTCTTT
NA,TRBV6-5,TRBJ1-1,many,CASSYSQMSVAFF,TGTGCCAGCAGTTACTCGCAGATGAGTGTAGCTTTCTTT
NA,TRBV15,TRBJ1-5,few,CATSRGLSSNQPQHF,TGTGCCACCAGCAGGGGACTTTCGAGCAATCAGCCCCAGCATTTT
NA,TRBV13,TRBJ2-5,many,CASSLFRETQYF,TGTGCCAGCAGCTTATTCCGGGAGACCCAGTACTTC